These T cell receptor beta chains were read from a single sample in a study of cytomegalovirus exposure and HLA in healthy donors. Assay used: immunoSEQ multiplex PCR; TCRdb lists only in-frame clones, some missing. Seen here are about 130,000 clones, about 66% observed once, and the top ten hold over 1.5%. The sequenced sample consisted of PBMCs. The receptors come from a human donor in good health. Each CDR3 is given with its conserved first and last residue. The D gene is left open where the match is weak. Where a row states a size, it is once, few, many or the class of an expanded clone; other rows omit it.

.	TRBV6-1	TRBJ2-4	TRBD2	CASSEFDSGMVGNIQYF	TGTGCCAGCAGTGAATTTGATAGCGGGATGGTGGGAAACATTCAGTACTTC
.	TRBV6-5	TRBJ2-7	.	CASSSGQEGYEQYF	TGTGCCAGCAGTTCCGGGCAGGAGGGCTACGAGCAGTACTTC
.	TRBV9	TRBJ2-7	.	CASSVDGSSSYEQYF	TGTGCCAGCAGCGTAGACGGGAGTTCCTCCTACGAGCAGTACTTC
.	TRBV28	TRBJ2-1	TRBD1	CASSLKGATSSYNEQFF	TGTGCCAGCAGTTTGAAGGGGGCTACGAGCTCCTACAATGAGCAGTTCTTC
.	TRBV2	TRBJ1-1	TRBD1	CASSDPRGRNTEAFF	TGTGCCAGCAGTGACCCCAGGGGGCGGAACACTGAAGCTTTCTTT
once	TRBV5-6	TRBJ2-7	.	CASSLGYSSYEQYF	TGTGCCAGCAGCTTGGGGTACAGTTCATACGAGCAGTACTTC
.	TRBV15	TRBJ2-7	.	CATSGGGYEQYF	TGTGCCACCAGCGGGGGAGGCTACGAGCAGTACTTC
few	TRBV19	TRBJ2-7	.	CASSTLEGQSYEQYF	TGTGCCAGTAGTACTCTTGAAGGACAGTCCTACGAGCAGTACTTC
once	TRBV29-1	TRBJ2-1	TRBD2	CSVATSGVSYNEQFF	TGCAGCGTCGCGACTAGCGGGGTTTCCTACAATGAGCAGTTCTTC
.	TRBV7-9	TRBJ2-7	TRBD1	CASSFIDRGHEQYF	TGTGCCAGCAGCTTCATCGACAGGGGACACGAGCAGTACTTC
.	TRBV6-6	TRBJ2-7	.	CASSSSGYEQYF	TGTGCCAGCAGCTCCTCGGGCTACGAGCAGTACTTC
.	TRBV11-3	TRBJ1-6	TRBD1	CASSLGGAGNSPLHF	TGTGCCAGCAGCCTAGGGGGCGCCGGTAATTCACCCCTCCACTTT
.	TRBV7-8	TRBJ2-1	TRBD2	CASSLLLGTSGPNNEQFF	TGTGCCAGCAGCTTACTACTTGGGACTAGCGGGCCAAACAATGAGCAGTTCTTC
.	TRBV9	TRBJ2-4	TRBD2	CASSVGSGTSVKNIQYF	TGTGCCAGCAGCGTAGGGTCCGGGACTAGCGTCAAAAACATTCAGTACTTC
.	TRBV7-3	TRBJ2-1	TRBD1	CASSLGQGVDEQFF	TGTGCCAGCAGCTTGGGTCAGGGGGTCGATGAGCAGTTCTTC
.	TRBV4-1	TRBJ2-5	.	CASSQPDNQETQYF	TGCGCCAGTAGCCAACCTGACAACCAAGAGACCCAGTACTTC
.	TRBV10-2	TRBJ2-7	.	CASSEGQRVVQYF	TGCGCCAGCAGTGAGGGACAGAGAGTTGTGCAGTACTTC
.	TRBV12-5	TRBJ2-7	TRBD2	CASGLRTSGNYEQYF	TGTGCTAGTGGTCTCCGGACTAGCGGAAACTATGAGCAGTACTTC
.	TRBV19	TRBJ2-7	.	CASSTSTSSYEQYF	TGTGCCAGTAGTACCTCAACCAGCTCCTACGAGCAGTACTTC
.	TRBV7-9	TRBJ2-6	.	CASRPGGGANVLTF	TGTGCCAGCAGACCCGGGGGTGGGGCCAACGTCCTGACTTTC
.	TRBV14	TRBJ2-7	TRBD2	CASSPFGGRGSGRPGGEQYF	TGTGCCAGCAGCCCATTTGGGGGGCGAGGTAGCGGGAGACCGGGAGGCGAGCAGTACTTC
.	TRBV21-1	TRBJ2-7	.	CASSKRVGQGDSYEQYF	TGTGCCAGCAGCAAAAGGGTAGGACAGGGGGACTCCTACGAGCAGTACTTC
few	TRBV10-3	TRBJ2-5	TRBD1	CAISETTGAETQYF	TGTGCCATCAGTGAGACGACAGGGGCAGAGACCCAGTACTTC
once	TRBV27	TRBJ1-5	TRBD1	CASSLTGGNQPQHF	TGTGCCAGCAGTCTCACAGGGGGCAATCAGCCCCAGCATTTT
.	TRBV27	TRBJ2-7	TRBD1	CASSSIPGTASSYEQYF	TGTGCCAGCAGTTCAATCCCCGGGACAGCGAGCTCCTACGAGCAGTACTTC
.	TRBV2	TRBJ2-3	TRBD2	CASRGREGNTDTQYF	TGTGCCAGCAGAGGGCGGGAGGGTAACACAGATACGCAGTATTTT
.	TRBV6-1	TRBJ1-5	.	CASSETRGAGQPQHF	TGTGCCAGCAGTGAAACCCGGGGGGCTGGGCAGCCCCAGCATTTT
.	TRBV6-6	TRBJ2-7	.	CASSYLSVAYEQYF	TGTGCCAGCAGTTACCTCTCGGTCGCATACGAGCAGTACTTC
once	TRBV7-2	TRBJ2-3	.	CASSLAHRRARADTQYF	TGTGCCAGCAGCTTAGCTCATAGGAGGGCCAGGGCAGATACGCAGTATTTT
.	TRBV6-5	TRBJ2-1	TRBD2	CASSVIAGAYNEQFF	TGTGCCAGCTCAGTTATAGCGGGAGCCTACAATGAGCAGTTCTTC
.	TRBV18	TRBJ1-3	TRBD1	CASSSTGFGNAIYF	TGTGCCAGCTCATCGACAGGGTTCGGAAACGCCATATATTTT
.	TRBV10-1	TRBJ2-3	.	CASSESRVADTQYF	TGCGCCAGCAGTGAGTCAAGGGTAGCGGATACGCAGTATTTT
.	TRBV7-6	TRBJ2-7	.	CASSPPAVGAHEQYF	TGTGCCAGCAGCCCCCCGGCGGTTGGCGCCCACGAGCAGTACTTC
.	TRBV10-3	TRBJ1-5	TRBD1	CAISVGDSYSNQPQHF	TGTGCCATCAGCGTGGGGGACAGCTATAGCAATCAGCCCCAGCATTTT
.	TRBV7-2	TRBJ2-6	.	CASSFRGSGANVLTF	TGTGCCAGCAGCTTTAGGGGCTCTGGGGCCAACGTCCTGACTTTC
.	TRBV29-1	TRBJ2-7	.	CSGGDYEQYF	TGCAGCGGGGGGGATTACGAGCAGTACTTC
.	TRBV7-9	TRBJ2-3	.	CASSSETGISDTQYF	TGTGCCAGCAGCTCGGAGACTGGTATCTCAGATACGCAGTATTTT
.	TRBV18	TRBJ2-7	.	CASSPHSNEQYF	TGTGCCAGCTCACCACACTCAAACGAGCAGTACTTC
.	TRBV2	TRBJ1-1	.	CASSRQAVTNTEAFF	TGTGCCAGCAGCAGACAGGCCGTTACTAACACTGAAGCTTTCTTT
few	TRBV10-1	TRBJ2-3	TRBD2	CASSESPLAGGADTQYF	TGCGCCAGCAGTGAGTCCCCCTTAGCGGGAGGTGCAGATACGCAGTATTTT
.	TRBV5-1	TRBJ2-7	.	CASTLDPGGGYEQYF	TGCGCCAGCACCCTTGATCCGGGGGGCGGTTACGAGCAGTACTTC
.	TRBV29-1	TRBJ2-7	TRBD1	CSVGGGQGVSYEQYF	TGCAGCGTTGGGGGAGGACAGGGGGTTTCCTACGAGCAGTACTTC